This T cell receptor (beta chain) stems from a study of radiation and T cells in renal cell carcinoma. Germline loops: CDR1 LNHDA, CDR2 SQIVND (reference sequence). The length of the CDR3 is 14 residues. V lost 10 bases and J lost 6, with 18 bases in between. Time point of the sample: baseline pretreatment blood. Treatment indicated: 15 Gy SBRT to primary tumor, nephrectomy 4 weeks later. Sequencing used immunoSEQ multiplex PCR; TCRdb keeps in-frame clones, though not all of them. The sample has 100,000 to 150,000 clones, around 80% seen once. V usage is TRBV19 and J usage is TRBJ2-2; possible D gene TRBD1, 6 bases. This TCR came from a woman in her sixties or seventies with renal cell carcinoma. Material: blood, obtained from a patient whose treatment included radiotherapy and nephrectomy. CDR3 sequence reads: CATPRDIGAGELFF. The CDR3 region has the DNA TGTGCCACCCCCCGGGACATCGGGGCCGGGGAGCTGTTTTTT.